The 12 T cell receptor beta chains listed next were all sequenced from one sample in a study of glioma-infiltrating T cells after dendritic cell vaccination. Sequencing used immunoSEQ multiplex PCR; TCRdb keeps in-frame clones, though not all of them. The repertoire includes just over 95,000 clones, 79% of them detected once, and around 5.9% sits in the top ten. The sequencing here drew on blood, taken before dendritic cell vaccination. The receptors here all came from a human donor with glioblastoma.

The rearrangement links TRBV19 to TRBJ1-1; tentatively, D is TRBD1 (5 bases). Germline assignment: CDR1 LNHDA and CDR2 SQIVND (reference sequence). This CDR3 region has 15 residues. The V and J ends lost 5 bases and 3 bases respectively, with 16 bases between them. The CDR3 nucleotides read TGTGCCAGTAGTCTTGGCTTCAGGGAGGACACTGAAGCTTTCTTT. Its translation: CASSLGFREDTEAFF.

The chain combines TRBV2 with TRBJ2-7; 8 bases line up with TRBD2. The CDR3 extends over 13 amino acids. The germline gives CDR1 SNHLY, CDR2 FYNNEI. The trim removed 7 bases at V and 7 bases at J, leaving 9 bases unmatched. The CDR3 DNA reads as TGTGCCAGCAAAGGACTAGCTTATTTTGAGCAGTACTTC. This sequence encodes CASKGLAYFEQYF.

The rearrangement links TRBV2 to TRBJ2-7; no clear D. CDR1 and CDR2 from the germline V gene are SNHLY and FYNNEI. Trimming cost V 6 bases and J 2 bases, with 5 bases left between them. The length of the CDR3 is 11 residues. In nucleotides, the CDR3 is TGTGCCAGCAGCTCCCCCTACGAGCAGTACTTC. Translating gives CASSSPYEQYF.

V and J are TRBV30 and TRBJ1-2, with D unclear. The V gene's germline CDR1 is GTSNPN and CDR2 SVGIG (reference sequence). The ends were cut back, 0 bases at V and 4 bases at J, with 12 bases in the middle. The CDR3 has 14 residues. CDR3 protein: CAWSVRGGSYGYTF. The CDR3 coding sequence is TGTGCCTGGAGTGTACGGGGAGGTAGCTATGGCTACACCTTC.

The V gene is TRBV10-2, the J gene TRBJ2-5; 11 positions agree with TRBD2. After removal of 5 bases from V and 5 bases from J, the junction contained 7 bases not matched to a gene. The CDR3 runs to 15 residues. CDR1 and CDR2 from the germline V gene are WSHSY and SAAADI. This CDR3 is CASSPLAGERETQYF. In DNA form, the CDR3 reads TGCGCCAGCAGTCCACTAGCGGGAGAGCGGGAGACCCAGTACTTC.

This chain joins TRBV10-3 and TRBJ1-4; the D gene is possibly TRBD1 (5 bases). Germline loops: CDR1 ENHRY, CDR2 SYGVKD. Trimming left V 3 bases short and J 8 bases short, with 16 bases between. This CDR3 is 15 amino acids long. CDR3 in DNA: TGTGCCATCAGTGAAGCTCAGGGTGGGGCGGAAAAACTGTTTTTT. Translated: CAISEAQGGAEKLFF.

This clone appeared a few times. The chain uses TRBV10-1 and TRBJ2-7; 12 bases map to TRBD2. Germline values: CDR1 WNHNN, CDR2 SYGVQD (reference sequence). The CDR3 runs to 13 residues. V was pared by 5 bases and J by 7 bases, with 3 bases of the junction left unmatched. CDR3 nucleotides: TGCGCCAGCAGTCCCGGACTAGCGGGAGAGCAGTACTTC. Its translation: CASSPGLAGEQYF.

The chain uses TRBV6-5 and TRBJ1-4; TRBD1 is a possible D gene (6 bases). The CDR3 spans 14 residues. Germline-derived CDR1 and CDR2 are MNHEY and SVGAGI. Trimming cost V 6 bases and J 7 bases, with 15 bases left between them. The CDR3 DNA is TGTGCCAGCAGCCGAATTAGGGGGGGTGAAAAACTGTTTTTT. Its translation: CASSRIRGGEKLFF.

V is TRBV6-1 and J is TRBJ1-6; the D gene is possibly TRBD1 (6 bases). Germline V gene sequence: CDR1 MNHNS, CDR2 SASEGT. Trimming took off 10 bases at V and 9 bases at J, with 16 bases between the two ends. The CDR3 runs to 13 residues. CDR3 loop: CATTRQVGSPLHF. CDR3 nucleotides: TGTGCCACGACCCGACAGGTGGGTTCACCCCTCCACTTT.

This chain links TRBV2 with TRBJ2-7; TRBD2 agrees at 9 bases. V trimming: 1 base; J trimming: 3 bases; junction bases outside the gene matches: 1. The CDR3 covers 14 residues. In germline, CDR1 is SNHLY, CDR2 FYNNEI. Here the CDR3 reads CASSEGGGGYEQYF. CDR3 DNA sequence: TGTGCCAGCAGTGAAGGCGGGGGGGGCTACGAGCAGTACTTC.

The chain links TRBV4-1 to TRBJ1-1; 9 positions agree with TRBD1. The CDR3 has 17 amino acids. Germline V CDR1 and CDR2: MGHRA, YSYEKL. The J segment lost 8 bases and the V segment lost 1 base, leaving 14 bases of the junction unmatched. CDR3 sequence reads: CASSQGGQGSLLLEAFF. For the CDR3, the DNA is TGCGCCAGCAGCCAAGGTGGACAGGGGAGTTTGTTGTTGGAAGCTTTCTTT.

This rearrangement joins TRBV30 to TRBJ2-7; TRBD2 matches at 8 bases. The CDR3 totals 12 residues. Trimming at V came to 4 bases and at J to 5 bases, leaving 4 bases not matched to a gene. Germline CDR1 GTSNPN, CDR2 SVGIG (reference sequence). The CDR3 loop is CAWTGGGHEQYF. The CDR3 DNA reads as TGTGCCTGGACGGGGGGGGGCCACGAGCAGTACTTC.